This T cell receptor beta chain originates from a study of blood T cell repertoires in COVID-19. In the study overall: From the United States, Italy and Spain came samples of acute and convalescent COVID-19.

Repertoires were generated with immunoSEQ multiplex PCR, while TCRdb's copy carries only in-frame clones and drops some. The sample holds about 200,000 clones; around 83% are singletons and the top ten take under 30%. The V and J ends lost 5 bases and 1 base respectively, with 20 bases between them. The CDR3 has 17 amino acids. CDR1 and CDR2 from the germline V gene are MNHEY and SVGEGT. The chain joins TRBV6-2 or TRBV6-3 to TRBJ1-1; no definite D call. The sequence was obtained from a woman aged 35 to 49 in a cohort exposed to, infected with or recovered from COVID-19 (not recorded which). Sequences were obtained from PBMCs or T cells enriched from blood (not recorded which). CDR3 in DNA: TGTGCCAGCAGTAGCCATCCCGGCGGGGTGGGGAACACTGAAGCTTTCTTT. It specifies CASSSHPGGVGNTEAFF.